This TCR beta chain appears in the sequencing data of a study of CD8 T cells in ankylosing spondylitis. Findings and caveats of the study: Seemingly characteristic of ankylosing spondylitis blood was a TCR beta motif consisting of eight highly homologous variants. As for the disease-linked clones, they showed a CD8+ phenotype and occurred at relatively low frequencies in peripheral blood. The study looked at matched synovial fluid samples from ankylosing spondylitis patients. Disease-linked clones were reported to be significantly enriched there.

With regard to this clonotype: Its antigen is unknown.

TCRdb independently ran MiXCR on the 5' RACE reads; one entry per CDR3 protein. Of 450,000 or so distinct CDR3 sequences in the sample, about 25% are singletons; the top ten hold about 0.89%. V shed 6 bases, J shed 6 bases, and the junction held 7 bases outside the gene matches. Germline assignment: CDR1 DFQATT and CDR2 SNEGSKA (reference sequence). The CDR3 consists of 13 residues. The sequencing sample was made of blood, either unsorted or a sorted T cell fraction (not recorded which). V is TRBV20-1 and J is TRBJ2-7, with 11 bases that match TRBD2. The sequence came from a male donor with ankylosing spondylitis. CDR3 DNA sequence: TGCAGTGCCCAACTAGCGGGAGTAGGCGAGCAGTACTTC. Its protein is CSAQLAGVGEQYF.